This T cell receptor beta chain was sequenced for a study of cytomegalovirus exposure and HLA in healthy donors. Whole-study context: In a previous analysis, around 110 million unique TCR beta sequences were found from some 180 million T cells.

A remark on this clone: Its antigen is undetermined.

Overall study findings and caveats: By HLA locus, TCR association rates varied in a later analysis, with DRB1 showing the most and HLA-C the fewest. What a later analysis showed was that several of the most significant clusters appeared linked to common viral pathogens.

13 Jbeta primers and 60 Vbeta primers were used for the PCR. Original methodology: Later work found around 85 million unique TCR beta chains, with approximately 12 million shared. The protocol was immunoSEQ multiplex PCR, while the TCRdb copy is restricted to in-frame clones and leaves out a portion. That table furnishes V, J and clone size, whereas the DNA furnished D and trimming. Of approximately 100,000 clones listed, about 78% are singletons. The sample was PBMCs. The clonotype was recovered from a woman aged 40 to 55 in good health and CMV-seropositive.

In nucleotides, the CDR3 is TGCGCCAGCTCAGGACAGAACTATGGCTACACCTTC. Translating gives CASSGQNYGYTF. The V and J genes are TRBV5-1 and TRBJ1-2, with TRBD1 as a possible D gene (6 bases). This CDR3 contains 12 residues. Trimming removed 7 bases from V and 2 bases from J, with 9 bases in between. Germline V gene data show CDR1 as SGHRS and CDR2 as YFSETQ.